This T cell receptor beta chain stems from a study of cytomegalovirus exposure and HLA in healthy donors. Germline CDR1 reads SQVTM; CDR2 reads ANQGSEA. This CDR3 is 13 amino acids long. Trimming at V came to 6 bases and at J to 2 bases, leaving 7 bases not matched to a gene. The PCR employed 60 Vbeta primers together with 13 Jbeta primers. TCRdb's copy holds only in-frame clones and misses some; the assay was immunoSEQ multiplex PCR. The table has 89,000 or so clones, around 77% seen once. The sequence derives from a boy between 10 and 17 years old in good health and CMV-seronegative. V and J are TRBV29-1 and TRBJ2-7; TRBD2 matches at 7 bases. The sequenced sample consisted of PBMCs. CDR3 protein: CSVASGRTYEQYF. DNA of the CDR3: TGCAGCGTAGCCTCCGGGAGGACCTACGAGCAGTACTTC.